The 16 T cell receptor beta chains below were found in one sample sequenced in a study of shared T cell receptors in the human thymus (dated by TCRdb to the early 2020s). Receptors were amplified or captured by the immunoSEQ multiplex PCR assay. Imported from immuneACCESS, the table was reduced by TCRdb to in-frame sequences with V and J called. These copies leave out some clones; in studies compared against another copy, an unresolved V gene accounts for under half, and the cause of the remainder is not known. This sample has some 700,000 clones in its table, and roughly 85% of those were observed once. 0.0095% to 0.013% of the sample goes to the ten largest clones. These data were also reused for a study on human thymus T cells.

Input material: thymocytes. All receptors come from a girl in the first two years of life with a congenital heart defect. Donor details come from another sample of the same person, matched by shared clones.

This clone was observed once. The chain recombines TRBV28 with TRBJ1-1, with D hard to call. CDR3 length: 16 residues. Germline V lookup: CDR1 MDHEN, CDR2 SYDVKM. The V end was cut by 6 bases, the J end by 6 bases, with 23 bases between. DNA of the CDR3: TGTGCCAGCAGCTTCTTCAATCGCATCCTCAGGCCTGAAGCTTTCTTT. Its protein is CASSFFNRILRPEAFF.

CDR3 amino acids: CASSPGTHATYEQYF. CDR3 bases: TGCGCCAGCAGCCCTGGGACACATGCGACCTACGAGCAGTACTTC. The chain is built from TRBV5-1 and TRBJ2-7, with D maybe TRBD1 (6 bases). This CDR3 comprises 15 residues. Germline lookup yields CDR1 SGHRS and CDR2 YFSETQ. Trimming stripped 4 bases from V and 2 bases from J, with 16 bases between.

The J gene is TRBJ1-5, the V gene TRBV27, with D maybe TRBD1 (5 bases). In germline, CDR1 is MNHEY, CDR2 SMNVEV (reference sequence). Trimming removed 2 bases at V and 1 base at J, with 18 bases between. This CDR3 has 18 residues. The CDR3, as DNA: TGTGCCAGCAGTTTAGGAGGGGCAGGGCAAGGGAGCAATCAGCCCCAGCATTTT. It encodes CASSLGGAGQGSNQPQHF.

The chain joins TRBV27 to TRBJ1-2, with a tentative D call TRBD1 (5 bases). The ends were cut back, 6 bases at V and 4 bases at J, with 21 bases in the middle. This CDR3 region has 16 residues. The V gene's germline CDR1 is MNHEY and CDR2 SMNVEV (reference sequence). The CDR3, as DNA: TGTGCCAGCAGCGTTTATTGGACGGGGGGGGGCTATGGCTACACCTTC. It encodes CASSVYWTGGGYGYTF.

The CDR3, as DNA: TGTGCCAGCAGTGAAAAGCGAATGAAGTACGAGCAGTACTTC. This gives the protein CASSEKRMKYEQYF. This sequence joins TRBV2 and TRBJ2-7; no firm D call. Germline V CDR1 and CDR2: SNHLY, FYNNEI. CDR3 size: 14 residues. Trimming pared 2 bases from V and 4 bases from J, leaving 12 bases between.

V is TRBV9 and J is TRBJ1-1, with TRBD1 identical over 8 bases. From germline, CDR1 is SGDLS and CDR2 YYNGEE. The CDR3 totals 15 residues. J gave up 5 bases and V 3 bases, and 9 bases lay outside the gene matches. CDR3 bases: TGTGCCAGCAGCGGGACAGGGCCCGGCGGGACTGAAGCTTTCTTT. It yields the protein CASSGTGPGGTEAFF.

The chain has TRBV15 and TRBJ1-1; tentatively, D is TRBD1 (5 bases). The CDR3 loop spans 15 amino acids. V lost 0 bases to trimming and J lost 2 bases, with 10 bases between them. In germline, CDR1 is LNHNV, CDR2 YYDKDF (reference sequence). The CDR3 protein is CATSRDPRGNTEAFF. For the CDR3, the DNA is TGTGCCACCAGCAGAGATCCAAGGGGTAACACTGAAGCTTTCTTT.

A single count supports this clone. This chain uses TRBV4-1 with TRBJ1-2; the match to TRBD1 covers 10 bases. Germline values: CDR1 MGHRA, CDR2 YSYEKL. The CDR3 runs 14 residues. With 6 bases clipped from V and 3 bases from J, the junction kept 4 bases outside the gene matches. The CDR3 loop is CASSRDRGDYGYTF. CDR3 bases: TGCGCCAGCAGTCGGGACAGGGGTGACTATGGCTACACCTTC.

This chain joins TRBV18 and TRBJ1-1, with 7 bases matching TRBD1. This CDR3 spans 13 amino acids. Germline V gene sequence: CDR1 KGHSH, CDR2 LQKENI. The junction had 3 bases not matched to a gene; V was cut back by 4 bases and J by 4 bases. Here the CDR3 reads CASSRQGLTEAFF. The CDR3 bases are TGTGCCAGCTCACGACAGGGACTCACTGAAGCTTTCTTT. The variable domain in full, completed from reference TRBV18 and TRBJ1-1, reads NAGVMQNPRHLVRRRGQEARLRCSPMKGHSHVYWYRQLPEEGLKFMVYLQKENIIDESGMPKERFSAEFPKEGPSILRIQQVVRGDSAAYFCASSRQGLTEAFFGQGTRLTVV.

This chain connects TRBV7-6 to TRBJ1-5; the D gene is possibly TRBD1 (5 bases). Trimming cost V 3 bases and J 9 bases, with 12 bases left between them. Germline CDR1 and CDR2: SGHVS and FNYEAQ. The CDR3 is made up of 13 amino acids. The CDR3 protein is CASSFVRGSPQHF. DNA for the CDR3: TGTGCCAGCAGCTTCGTCCGGGGGTCGCCCCAGCATTTT.

The rearrangement uses TRBV5-1 and TRBJ2-7, with D perhaps matching TRBD2 (7 bases). CDR1 is SGHRS, CDR2 YFSETQ, per germline. The CDR3 extends over 14 amino acids. V was trimmed by 3 bases and J by 0 bases, leaving 10 bases between them. The CDR3 loop reads CASSCGGHSYEQYF. CDR3 in DNA: TGCGCCAGCAGCTGCGGGGGACACTCCTACGAGCAGTACTTC. Supplemented by reference TRBV5-1 and TRBJ2-7, the full variable domain reads KAGVTQTPRYLIKTRGQQVTLSCSPISGHRSVSWYQQTPGQGLQFLFEYFSETQRNKGNFPGRFSGRQFSNSRSEMNVSTLELGDSALYLCASSCGGHSYEQYFGPGTRLTVT.

The chain joins TRBV6-6 to TRBJ1-6; D is ambiguous. This CDR3 is 14 amino acids long. Germline V gene data show CDR1 as MNHNY and CDR2 as SVGAGI (reference sequence). V lost 4 bases and J lost 7, with 11 bases in between. CDR3 protein: CASSLRGGNSPLHF. In DNA, the CDR3 is TGTGCCAGCAGTTTGCGGGGAGGAAATTCACCCCTCCACTTT.

This clone was seen only a few times. The chain carries TRBV5-1 and TRBJ2-7, with 10 bases matching TRBD1. Germline-derived CDR1 and CDR2 are SGHRS and YFSETQ. This CDR3 spans 15 amino acids. V shed 4 bases, J shed 5 bases, and the junction held 9 bases outside the gene matches. CDR3 residues: CASSIHRDRGDEQYF. DNA for the CDR3: TGCGCCAGCAGCATCCATCGGGACAGGGGAGACGAGCAGTACTTC.

The CDR3 DNA follows: TGCAGCGTTGAAGATCCCCCCACGACGACAGGGCGAACAGATACGCAGTATTTT. Its translation: CSVEDPPTTTGRTDTQYF. The chain recombines TRBV29-1 with TRBJ2-3; 7 bases match TRBD1. Germline V lookup: CDR1 SQVTM, CDR2 ANQGSEA. Trimming removed 0 bases from V and 3 bases from J; junction bases left unmatched: 15. This CDR3 comprises 18 residues.

The V and J genes are TRBV27 and TRBJ1-2, with D possibly being TRBD1 (6 bases). The germline V gene encodes CDR1 MNHEY and CDR2 SMNVEV (reference sequence). V was cut by 5 bases and J by 8 bases, with 21 bases left in between. The CDR3 is made up of 15 amino acids. For the CDR3, the DNA is TGTGCCAGCAGTCCGGAAGCGGGGGGGCGCGGCGGCTACACCTTC. Translated: CASSPEAGGRGGYTF.

This rearrangement joins TRBV5-1 to TRBJ2-6; 9 positions agree with TRBD2. V shed 0 bases, J shed 0 bases, and the junction held 10 bases outside the gene matches. Germline V gene lookup returns CDR1 SGHRS and CDR2 YFSETQ. The CDR3 covers 20 residues. The CDR3 sequence is CASSLAAIAGVYSGANVLTF. DNA for the CDR3: TGCGCCAGCAGCTTGGCCGCGATAGCGGGGGTTTACTCTGGGGCCAACGTCCTGACTTTC.